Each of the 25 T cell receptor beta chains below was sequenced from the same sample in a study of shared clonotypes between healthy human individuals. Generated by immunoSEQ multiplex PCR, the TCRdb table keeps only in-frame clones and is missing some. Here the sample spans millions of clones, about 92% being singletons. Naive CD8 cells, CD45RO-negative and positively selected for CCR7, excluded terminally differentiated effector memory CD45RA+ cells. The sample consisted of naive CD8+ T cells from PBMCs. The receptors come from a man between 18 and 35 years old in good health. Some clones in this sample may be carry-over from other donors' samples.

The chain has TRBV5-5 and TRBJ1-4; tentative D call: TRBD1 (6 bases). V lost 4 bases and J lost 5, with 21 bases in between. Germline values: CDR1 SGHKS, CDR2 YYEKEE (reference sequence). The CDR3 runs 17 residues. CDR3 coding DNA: TGTGCCAGCAGCCAGAGAGGGAACGGGGGCTTCAATGAAAAACTGTTTTTT. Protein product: CASSQRGNGGFNEKLFF. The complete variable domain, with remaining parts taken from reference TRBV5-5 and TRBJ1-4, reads DAGVTQSPTHLIKTRGQQVTLRCSPISGHKSVSWYQQVLGQGPQFIFQYYEKEERGRGNFPDRFSARQFPNYSSELNVNALLLGDSALYLCASSQRGNGGFNEKLFFGSGTQLSVL.

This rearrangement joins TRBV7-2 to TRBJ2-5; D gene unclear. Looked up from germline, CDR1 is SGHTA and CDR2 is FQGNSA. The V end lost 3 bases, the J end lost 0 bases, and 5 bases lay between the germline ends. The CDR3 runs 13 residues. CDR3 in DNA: TGTGCCAGCAGCTTGCATAACCAAGAGACCCAGTACTTC. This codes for CASSLHNQETQYF.

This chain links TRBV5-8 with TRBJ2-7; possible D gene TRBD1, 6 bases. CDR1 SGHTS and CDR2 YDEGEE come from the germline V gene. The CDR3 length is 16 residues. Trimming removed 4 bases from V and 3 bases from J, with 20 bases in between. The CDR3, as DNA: TGTGCCAGCAGCCCTGACCGGCTGGGGGCAAACTACGAGCAGTACTTC. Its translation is CASSPDRLGANYEQYF. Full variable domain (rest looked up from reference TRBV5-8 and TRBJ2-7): EAGVTQSPTHLIKTRGQQATLRCSPISGHTSVYWYQQALGLGLQFLLWYDEGEERNRGNFPPRFSGRQFPNYSSELNVNALELEDSALYLCASSPDRLGANYEQYFGPGTRLTVT.

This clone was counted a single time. CDR3 sequence (DNA): TGTGCCAGCAGTTTCCGGGCGGGGGCTGAGCAGTTCTTC. Amino acids: CASSFRAGAEQFF. The chain links TRBV27 to TRBJ2-1; possibly TRBD2 for D (7 bases). Germline-derived CDR1 and CDR2 are MNHEY and SMNVEV (reference sequence). This CDR3 region has 13 residues. The V end was cut by 3 bases, the J end by 9 bases, with 12 bases between.

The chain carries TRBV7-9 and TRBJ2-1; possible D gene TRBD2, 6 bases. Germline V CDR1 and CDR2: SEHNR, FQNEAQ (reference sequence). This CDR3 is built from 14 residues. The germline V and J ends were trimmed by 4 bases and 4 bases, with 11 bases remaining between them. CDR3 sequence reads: CASSSNGGYNEQFF. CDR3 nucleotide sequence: TGTGCCAGCAGCTCTAATGGGGGGTACAATGAGCAGTTCTTC.

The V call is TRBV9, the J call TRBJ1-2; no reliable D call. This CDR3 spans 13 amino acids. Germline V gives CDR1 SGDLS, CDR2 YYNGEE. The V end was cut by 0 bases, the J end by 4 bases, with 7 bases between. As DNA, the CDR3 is TGTGCCAGCAGCGTAGGACGGTTCTATGGCTACACCTTC. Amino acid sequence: CASSVGRFYGYTF.

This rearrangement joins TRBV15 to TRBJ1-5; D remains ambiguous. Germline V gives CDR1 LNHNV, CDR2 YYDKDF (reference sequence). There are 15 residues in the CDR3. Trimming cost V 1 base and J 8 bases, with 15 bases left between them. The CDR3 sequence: CATSRGGAVVEPQHF. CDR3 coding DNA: TGTGCCACCAGCAGAGGTGGCGCAGTCGTGGAGCCCCAGCATTTT.

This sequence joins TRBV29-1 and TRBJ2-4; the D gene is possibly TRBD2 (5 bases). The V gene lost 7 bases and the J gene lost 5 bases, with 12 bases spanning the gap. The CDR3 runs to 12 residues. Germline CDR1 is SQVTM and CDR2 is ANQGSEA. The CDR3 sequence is CSARGQENIQYF. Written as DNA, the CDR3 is TGCAGCGCCAGAGGGCAGGAAAACATTCAGTACTTC.

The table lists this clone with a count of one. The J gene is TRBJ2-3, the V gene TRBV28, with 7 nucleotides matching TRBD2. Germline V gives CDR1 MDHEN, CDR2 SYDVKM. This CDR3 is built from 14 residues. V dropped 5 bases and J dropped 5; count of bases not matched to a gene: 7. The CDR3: CASSAGRERDTQYF. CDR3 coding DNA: TGTGCCAGCAGTGCGGGGCGGGAGAGAGATACGCAGTATTTT.

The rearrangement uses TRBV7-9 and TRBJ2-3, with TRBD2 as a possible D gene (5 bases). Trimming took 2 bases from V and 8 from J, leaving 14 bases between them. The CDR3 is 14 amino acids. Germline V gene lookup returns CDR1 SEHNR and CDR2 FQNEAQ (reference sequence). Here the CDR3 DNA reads TGTGCCAGCAGCTTACAACGGGATAGTGGTACGCAGTATTTT. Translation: CASSLQRDSGTQYF.

CDR3 amino acids: CASSRTGVPSYEQYF. The CDR3 bases are TGCGCCAGCAGCAGGACAGGGGTTCCCTCCTACGAGCAGTACTTC. The chain carries TRBV5-1 and TRBJ2-7, with 9 positions matching TRBD1. CDR3 length: 15 residues. Germline lookup yields CDR1 SGHRS and CDR2 YFSETQ. Losses at the gene ends were 4 bases for V and 0 bases for J; bases not matched to a gene: 5. The variable domain in full, with the rest retrieved from reference TRBV5-1 and TRBJ2-7, is KAGVTQTPRYLIKTRGQQVTLSCSPISGHRSVSWYQQTPGQGLQFLFEYFSETQRNKGNFPGRFSGRQFSNSRSEMNVSTLELGDSALYLCASSRTGVPSYEQYFGPGTRLTVT.

Here the CDR3 reads CAALEGRSYEQYF. The CDR3 region has the DNA TGTGCCGCCCTCGAAGGCCGCTCCTACGAGCAGTACTTC. The chain joins TRBV10-3 to TRBJ2-5, with no clear D. The J call may be mistaken, given a closer DNA end match to TRBJ2-7. This CDR3 contains 13 residues. Germline V gene lookup returns CDR1 ENHRY and CDR2 SYGVKD.

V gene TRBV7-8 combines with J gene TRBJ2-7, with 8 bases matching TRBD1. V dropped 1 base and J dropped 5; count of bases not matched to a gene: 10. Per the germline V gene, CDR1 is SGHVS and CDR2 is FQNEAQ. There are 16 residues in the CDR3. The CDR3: CASSLGMSTGENEQYF. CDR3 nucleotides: TGTGCCAGCAGCTTAGGGATGTCGACAGGGGAGAACGAGCAGTACTTC.

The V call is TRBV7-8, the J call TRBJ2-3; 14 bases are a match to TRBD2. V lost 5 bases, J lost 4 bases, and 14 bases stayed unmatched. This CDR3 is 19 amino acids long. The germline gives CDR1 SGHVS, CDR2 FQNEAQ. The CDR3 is CASSGGGLAGVLGSDTQYF. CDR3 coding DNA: TGTGCCAGCAGCGGGGGGGGACTAGCGGGAGTCCTTGGTTCAGATACGCAGTATTTT.

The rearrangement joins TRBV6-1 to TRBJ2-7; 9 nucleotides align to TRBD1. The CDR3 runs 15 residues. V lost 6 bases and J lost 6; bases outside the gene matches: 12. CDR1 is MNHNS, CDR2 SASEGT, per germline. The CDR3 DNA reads TGTGCCAGCAGCACTAACTCGGGACAGGGCTCCGAGCAGTACTTC. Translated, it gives CASSTNSGQGSEQYF.

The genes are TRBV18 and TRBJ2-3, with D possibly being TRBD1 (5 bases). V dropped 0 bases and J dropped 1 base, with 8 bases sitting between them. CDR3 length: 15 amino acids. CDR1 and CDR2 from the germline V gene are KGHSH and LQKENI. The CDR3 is CASSPPARGTDTQYF. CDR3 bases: TGTGCCAGCTCACCACCCGCCAGGGGCACAGATACGCAGTATTTT.

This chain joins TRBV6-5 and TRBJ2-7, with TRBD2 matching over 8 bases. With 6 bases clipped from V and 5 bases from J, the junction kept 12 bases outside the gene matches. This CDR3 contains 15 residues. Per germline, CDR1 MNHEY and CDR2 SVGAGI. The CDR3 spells CASRFREGLANEQYF. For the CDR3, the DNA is TGTGCCAGCAGGTTCCGGGAGGGCCTCGCCAACGAGCAGTACTTC.

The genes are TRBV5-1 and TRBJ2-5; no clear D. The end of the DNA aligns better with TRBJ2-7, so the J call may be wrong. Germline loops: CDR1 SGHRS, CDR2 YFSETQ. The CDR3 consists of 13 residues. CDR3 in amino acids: CASSLGASYEQYF. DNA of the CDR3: TGCGCCAGCAGCTTGGGGGCCTCCTACGAGCAGTACTTC.

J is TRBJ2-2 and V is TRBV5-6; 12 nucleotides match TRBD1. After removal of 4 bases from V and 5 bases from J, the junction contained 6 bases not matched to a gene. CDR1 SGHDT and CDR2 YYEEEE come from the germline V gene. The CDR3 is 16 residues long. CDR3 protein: CASSQGTGGLTGELFF. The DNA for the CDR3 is TGTGCCAGCAGCCAAGGGACAGGGGGCCTGACCGGGGAGCTGTTTTTT. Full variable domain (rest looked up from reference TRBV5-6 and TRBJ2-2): DAGVTQSPTHLIKTRGQQVTLRCSPKSGHDTVSWYQQALGQGPQFIFQYYEEEERQRGNFPDRFSGHQFPNYSSELNVNALLLGDSALYLCASSQGTGGLTGELFFGEGSRLTVL.

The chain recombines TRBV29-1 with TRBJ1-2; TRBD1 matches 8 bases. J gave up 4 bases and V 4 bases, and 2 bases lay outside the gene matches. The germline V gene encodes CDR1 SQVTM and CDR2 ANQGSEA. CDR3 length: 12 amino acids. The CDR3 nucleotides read TGCAGCGTTGGGACAGGGACCTATGGCTACACCTTC. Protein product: CSVGTGTYGYTF.

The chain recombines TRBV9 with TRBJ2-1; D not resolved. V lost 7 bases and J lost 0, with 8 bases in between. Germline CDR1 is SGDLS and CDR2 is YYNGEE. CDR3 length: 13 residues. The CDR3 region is CASGKSSYNEQFF. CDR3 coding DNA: TGTGCCAGCGGGAAAAGCTCCTACAATGAGCAGTTCTTC. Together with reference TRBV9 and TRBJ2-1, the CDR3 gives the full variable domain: DSGVTQTPKHLITATGQRVTLRCSPRSGDLSVYWYQQSLDQGLQFLIQYYNGEERAKGNILERFSAQQFPDLHSELNLSSLELGDSALYFCASGKSSYNEQFFGPGTRLTVL.

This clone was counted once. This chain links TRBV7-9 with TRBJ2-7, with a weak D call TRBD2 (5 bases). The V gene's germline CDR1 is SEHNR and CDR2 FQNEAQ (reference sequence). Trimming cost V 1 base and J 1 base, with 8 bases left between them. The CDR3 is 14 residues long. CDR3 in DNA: TGTGCCAGCAGCTTAGGACTATTTTCCTACGAGCAGTACTTC. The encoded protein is CASSLGLFSYEQYF.

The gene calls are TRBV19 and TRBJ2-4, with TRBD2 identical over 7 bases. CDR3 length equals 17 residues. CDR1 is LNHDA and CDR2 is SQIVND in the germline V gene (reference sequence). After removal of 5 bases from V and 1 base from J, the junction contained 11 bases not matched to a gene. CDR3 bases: TGTGCCAGTAGTCCCGGGGTAGCGGGTGGTGCCAAAAACATTCAGTACTTC. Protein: CASSPGVAGGAKNIQYF.

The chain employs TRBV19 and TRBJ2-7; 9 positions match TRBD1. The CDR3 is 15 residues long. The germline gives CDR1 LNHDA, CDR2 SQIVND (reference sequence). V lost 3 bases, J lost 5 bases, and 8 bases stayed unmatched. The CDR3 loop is CASSIYRDRDNEQYF. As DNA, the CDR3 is TGTGCCAGTAGTATTTACCGGGACAGGGACAACGAGCAGTACTTC.

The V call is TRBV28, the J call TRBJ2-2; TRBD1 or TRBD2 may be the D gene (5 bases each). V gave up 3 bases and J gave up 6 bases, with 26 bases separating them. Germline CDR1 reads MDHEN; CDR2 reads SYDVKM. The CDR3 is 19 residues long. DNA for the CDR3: TGTGCCAGCAGTTTGGAGAGCCGCTCCTCTCGAACGGGGCCCGGGGAGCTGTTTTTT. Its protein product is CASSLESRSSRTGPGELFF.